These T cell receptor beta chains were read from a single sample in a study of neoadjuvant anti-PD-1 for oral cavity cancer. Some clones are missing from TCRdb's copy, which holds only in-frame ones; the method was immunoSEQ multiplex PCR. This table has more than 25,000 clones, roughly 85% appearing once. Sequenced here: PBMCs, sampled after nivolumab (anti-PD-1) treatment. All receptors derive from a person aged 40 to 85 with oral cavity squamous cell carcinoma. CDR3s include the opening cysteine and the closing phenylalanine or tryptophan. The D gene is left open where the match is weak. Some rows mark clone size as missing; the rest say once, few, many or name a class of expanded clone.

TRBJ2-2 | TRBV2 | TRBD1 | NA | TGTGCCAGCACCCCTTGGGGACAGGGGAACACCGGGGAGCTGTTTTTT | CASTPWGQGNTGELFF
TRBJ1-5 | TRBV7-9 | TRBD1 | NA | TGTGCCAGCAGCGCGGACAGGGGAGGTGGAAACCAGCCCCAGCATTTT | CASSADRGGGNQPQHF
TRBJ1-5 | TRBV9 | NA | NA | TGTGCCAGCAGCGTAGATAGCCAGATCAATCAGCCCCAGCATTTT | CASSVDSQINQPQHF
TRBJ2-4 | TRBV9 | NA | few | TGTGCCAGCAGCGTCTCAGGATTAGCCAAAAACATTCAGTACTTC | CASSVSGLAKNIQYF
TRBJ1-6 | TRBV19 | NA | NA | TGTGCCAGTAGTATAGAAACCGTCACCTCACCCCTCCACTTT | CASSIETVTSPLHF
TRBJ2-2 | TRBV10-3 | TRBD1 | NA | TGTGCCATCAGTGAGACCACTAACAGGGGCGCGAACACCGGGGAGCTGTTTTTT | CAISETTNRGANTGELFF
TRBJ2-1 | TRBV28 | TRBD1 | NA | TGTGCCAGCAGACCAACAGGGGCTGAGCAGTTCTTC | CASRPTGAEQFF
TRBJ2-2 | TRBV10-3 | NA | once | TGTGCCATCATGCAGGGGCCGGGCACCGGGGAGCTGTTTTTT | CAIMQGPGTGELFF
TRBJ1-2 | TRBV19 | NA | NA | TGTGCCAGTAGCATCAGAGGGACTTATGGCTACACCTTC | CASSIRGTYGYTF
TRBJ2-7 | TRBV15 | TRBD1 | NA | TGTGCCACCAGCAGCTTGTCGACAGGGGTTTACGAGCAGTACTTC | CATSSLSTGVYEQYF
TRBJ2-3 | TRBV7-2 | NA | few | TGTGCCAGCAGCTCGACCTCAGTGAGGGATACGCAGTATTTT | CASSSTSVRDTQYF
TRBJ2-7 | TRBV6-6 | TRBD1 | NA | TGTGCCAGCAGTTACTTCGGACAGGGAAGTTCCTACGAGCAGTACTTC | CASSYFGQGSSYEQYF
TRBJ2-7 | TRBV28 | NA | NA | TGTGCCAGCAGTAGGGGTCTTGGGGGGCTGGCCGAGCAGTACTTC | CASSRGLGGLAEQYF
TRBJ1-2 | TRBV7-9 | TRBD1 | NA | TGTGCCAGCAGCTCAGGGGGCATGGGCTATGGCTACACCTTC | CASSSGGMGYGYTF
TRBJ2-5 | TRBV7-9 | NA | NA | TGTGCCAGCAGCTGGGGGACAGCGGGGGAGACCCAGTACTTC | CASSWGTAGETQYF
TRBJ1-3 | TRBV12-5 | NA | NA | TGTGCTAGTGGTTTGGGCACCCTCCGGGGGCGGACTGGAAACACCATATATTTT | CASGLGTLRGRTGNTIYF
TRBJ2-4 | TRBV7-2 | NA | NA | TGTGCCAGCTCTCTCGGGGCCTTAGCCAAAAACATTCAGTACTTC | CASSLGALAKNIQYF
TRBJ1-1 | TRBV7-8 | TRBD1 | NA | TGTGCCAGCAGCTTAGCGGGGACAGGGGGCACTGAAGCTTTCTTT | CASSLAGTGGTEAFF
TRBJ2-1 | TRBV7-8 | NA | once | TGTGCCAGCAGCCCCACGGGGGCCTCCTACAATGAGCAGTTCTTC | CASSPTGASYNEQFF
TRBJ1-2 | TRBV7-9 | NA | NA | TGTGCCAGCAGCGCCGGGACACAAGGAGGGTATGGCTACACCTTC | CASSAGTQGGYGYTF
TRBJ1-2 | TRBV7-6 | NA | once | TGTGCCAGCAGCTCTATTCAGGGGAGAAACTATGGCTACACCTTC | CASSSIQGRNYGYTF
TRBJ2-7 | TRBV5-5 | NA | once | TGTGCCAGCAACCACTTAGGATACGAGCAGTACTTC | CASNHLGYEQYF
TRBJ2-5 | TRBV7-2 | NA | NA | TGTGCCAGCAGCTTCGGAGGGACTCGGCAAGAGACCCAGTACTTC | CASSFGGTRQETQYF
TRBJ2-2 | TRBV10-1 | NA | NA | TGCGCCAGCAGTGAAGACTTAGGGGAGCTGTTTTTT | CASSEDLGELFF
TRBJ1-2 | TRBV2 | NA | few | TGTGCCAGCGGTGACAGGTCTAACTATGGCTACACCTTC | CASGDRSNYGYTF
TRBJ2-2 | TRBV4-3 | NA | NA | TGCGCCAGCAGCCAACACGCTGAGAACACCGGGGAGCTGTTTTTT | CASSQHAENTGELFF
TRBJ2-5 | TRBV2 | TRBD2 | NA | TGTGCCAGCAGTGAAAGGCGGGGGGCCAGAGAGACCCAGTACTTC | CASSERRGARETQYF
TRBJ2-3 | TRBV10-1 | NA | NA | TGCGCCAGCAGTCCAACGGGAGATACGCAGTATTTT | CASSPTGDTQYF
TRBJ2-2 | TRBV4-1 | NA | NA | TGCGCCAGCAGCGGGAGAGCGAACACCGGGGAGCTGTTTTTT | CASSGRANTGELFF
TRBJ2-1 | TRBV10-1 | TRBD1 | NA | TGCGCCAGCAGTGACGGAATGTGGTTGGGACAGGGGTTCTACAATGAGCAGTTCTTC | CASSDGMWLGQGFYNEQFF
TRBJ2-7 | TRBV5-6 | TRBD1 | NA | TGTGCCAGCAGCTTCGGGACAGAACCCGAGCAGTACTTC | CASSFGTEPEQYF
TRBJ1-2 | TRBV7-8 | NA | few | TGTGCCAGCAGCTCGAGGGCAGTCTATGGCTACACCTTC | CASSSRAVYGYTF
TRBJ1-4 | TRBV5-1 | NA | NA | TGCGCCAGCAGCATGGATTCGGAGGAAAAACTGTTTTTT | CASSMDSEEKLFF
TRBJ2-3 | TRBV5-1 | TRBD1 | NA | TGCGCCAGCAGCTTGGGAGGGACAGGTATCGATACGCAGTATTTT | CASSLGGTGIDTQYF
TRBJ1-6 | TRBV2 | NA | NA | TGTGCCAGCATAGGAAACAGGGCTAATTCACCCCTCCACTTT | CASIGNRANSPLHF
TRBJ2-3 | TRBV6-4 | NA | few | TGTGCCAGCAGTGACTCAAGGGACACAGATACGCAGTATTTT | CASSDSRDTDTQYF
TRBJ1-6 | TRBV28 | TRBD1 | NA | TGTGCCAGTGGAGGGGACAGGCAAAGTGGGTCACCCCTCCACTTT | CASGGDRQSGSPLHF
TRBJ1-4 | TRBV7-3 | TRBD1 | NA | TGTGCCAGCAGCCTTACAGGGGTCCCGGGGGAAAAACTGTTTTTT | CASSLTGVPGEKLFF
TRBJ1-4 | TRBV7-2 | NA | NA | TGTGCCAGCAGCTTAGGGTCAACTAATGAAAAACTGTTTTTT | CASSLGSTNEKLFF
TRBJ1-1 | TRBV20-1 | NA | NA | TGCAGTGCTAGAGCCCCCACTGAAGCTTTCTTT | CSARAPTEAFF
TRBJ1-5 | TRBV5-5 | NA | NA | TGTGCCAGCAGCTTGTACCGGGACGGAAATCAGCCCCAGCATTTT | CASSLYRDGNQPQHF
TRBJ1-2 | TRBV5-3 | TRBD1 | NA | TGTGCCAGAAGCTTAGGGACAGGGGGCGACTATGGCTACACCTTC | CARSLGTGGDYGYTF
TRBJ2-2 | TRBV5-4 | TRBD1 | NA | TGTGCCAGCAGCTCTGGGACAGGGAGGACCGGGGAGCTGTTTTTT | CASSSGTGRTGELFF
TRBJ1-2 | TRBV6-6 | TRBD1 | NA | TGTGCCAGCAGTTCTGGCCGGGACAGGGGTGACTACACCTTC | CASSSGRDRGDYTF
TRBJ2-7 | TRBV4-1 | NA | NA | TGCGCCAGCAGCCGCTCCTTTGGGGACGAGCAGTACTTC | CASSRSFGDEQYF
TRBJ2-1 | TRBV4-3 | TRBD1 | NA | TGCGCCAGCAGCCAAGATCCCTCACCGGGACAGGGGATCAATGAGCAGTTCTTC | CASSQDPSPGQGINEQFF
TRBJ2-5 | TRBV30 | NA | once | TGTGCCTGGAGCGTATTCAGGGAAGAGACCCAGTACTTC | CAWSVFREETQYF
TRBJ2-1 | TRBV27 | NA | NA | TGTGCCAGCAGTTCCACCTTTCTGGCGGAGTACTACAATGAGCAGTTCTTC | CASSSTFLAEYYNEQFF
TRBJ2-1 | TRBV7-6 | NA | NA | TGTGCCAGCAGCTTTGCTGGGGGTTTCGGTGTTAACAATGAGCAGTTCTTC | CASSFAGGFGVNNEQFF
TRBJ2-3 | TRBV5-1 | TRBD2 | NA | TGCGCCAGCAGCTTGCTAGCGGAAGGGGGCACAGATACGCAGTATTTT | CASSLLAEGGTDTQYF
TRBJ1-2 | TRBV7-9 | NA | NA | TGTGCCACCAACAGGGTCCTTGACTATGGCTACACCTTC | CATNRVLDYGYTF
TRBJ1-6 | TRBV15 | NA | NA | TGTGCCACCAGCAGAGAGGAACCGAATTCACCCCTCCACTTT | CATSREEPNSPLHF
TRBJ1-2 | TRBV7-8 | NA | few | TGTGCCAGCAGTCCACTTCGAATAGACAGCTCCTACACTAACTATGGCTACACCTTC | CASSPLRIDSSYTNYGYTF
TRBJ1-3 | TRBV7-9 | NA | NA | TGTGCCAGCAGCACCACGGGAGGAAACACCATATATTTT | CASSTTGGNTIYF
TRBJ1-1 | TRBV15 | NA | NA | TGTGCCACCAGCAGAGACCCTGCAAATGGGGGAACTGAAGCTTTCTTT | CATSRDPANGGTEAFF
TRBJ2-7 | TRBV5-1 | TRBD1 | NA | TGCGCCAGCAGCCACCCGGGACAGACCTACGAGCAGTACTTC | CASSHPGQTYEQYF
TRBJ2-7 | TRBV5-1 | TRBD1 | NA | TGCGCCAGCAGCGGTACGACAGGGGGGTACTACGAGCAGTACTTC | CASSGTTGGYYEQYF
TRBJ2-7 | TRBV6-5 | NA | NA | TGTGCCAGCAGTTACGAGGGACACCAATACGAGCAGTACTTC | CASSYEGHQYEQYF
TRBJ2-7 | TRBV5-1 | NA | NA | TGCGCCAGCAGCTTGAGTAGCGTAACCTACGAGCAGTACTTC | CASSLSSVTYEQYF